The 18 T cell receptor beta chains below come from one sample, sequenced in a study of CD8+CD57+ T cells in acquired aplastic anemia. The template for TCR beta VDJ and CDR3 sequence profiling was genomic DNA. Via MiXCR, TCRdb re-called the reads, giving one row per CDR3 protein. Among tens of thousands of distinct CDR3 sequences listed, 63% were seen once. Patients chosen for sequencing had CD8+CD57+ cells that had expanded, as shown by flow cytometry. Input material: sorted CD4+, CD8+, or CD8+CD57+ T cells (not recorded which) from PBMCs. These receptors were taken from a human donor with aplastic anemia.

This clonotype appeared many times. The gene calls are TRBV20-1 and TRBJ1-1; D call uncertain. Per germline, CDR1 DFQATT and CDR2 SNEGSKA (reference sequence). V lost 7 bases, J lost 0 bases, and 12 bases lay in between. There are 13 residues in the CDR3. The CDR3 DNA is TGCAGTGTCACACGGCGGATGAACACTGAAGCTTTCTTT. Its protein is CSVTRRMNTEAFF.

This clonotype came up many times. The gene calls are TRBV4-1 and TRBJ1-5; TRBD1 aligns across 8 bases. Germline CDR1 is MGHRA and CDR2 is YSYEKL. The ends lost 0 bases at V and 5 bases at J; junction bases unmatched: 12. The CDR3 is made up of 18 amino acids. CDR3 in amino acids: CASSQDPFDRGRDQPQHF. CDR3 nucleotide sequence: TGCGCCAGCAGCCAAGATCCCTTCGACAGGGGTAGGGATCAGCCCCAGCATTTT.

This clonotype appeared once. V usage is TRBV20-1 and J usage is TRBJ1-1; D gene ambiguous. Germline V gives CDR1 DFQATT, CDR2 SNEGSKA (reference sequence). V was clipped by 8 bases and J by 10 bases, with 17 bases between them. CDR3 size: 11 residues. CDR3: CSREGSGRAFF. The CDR3 nucleotides are TGCAGTCGAGAGGGTTCGGGGAGAGCTTTCTTT.

The V call is TRBV5-1, the J call TRBJ1-1, with 8 bases matching TRBD1. Germline CDR1 is SGHRS and CDR2 is YFSETQ. The CDR3 is 15 residues long. After removal of 4 bases from V and 1 base from J, the junction contained 6 bases not matched to a gene. The CDR3 DNA sequence: TGCGCCAGCAGCACAGGACAGGGAACGAACACTGAAGCTTTCTTT. Translation gives CASSTGQGTNTEAFF. Filled out from reference TRBV5-1 and TRBJ1-1, the complete variable domain reads KAGVTQTPRYLIKTRGQQVTLSCSPISGHRSVSWYQQTPGQGLQFLFEYFSETQRNKGNFPGRFSGRQFSNSRSEMNVSTLELGDSALYLCASSTGQGTNTEAFFGQGTRLTVV.

The chain is built from TRBV19 and TRBJ1-1; perhaps TRBD1 as D (6 bases). The CDR3 has 15 amino acids. Trimming left V 3 bases short and J 3 bases short, with 14 bases between. Per the germline V gene, CDR1 is LNHDA and CDR2 is SQIVND (reference sequence). CDR3 DNA: TGTGCCAGTAGTATGGCCGGGGGGGGCTACACTGAAGCTTTCTTT. Its protein product is CASSMAGGGYTEAFF.

The DNA of the CDR3 is TGTGCCATCAAGGAAGGCTCCCAAGAGACCCAGTACTTC. Encoded protein: CAIKEGSQETQYF. The chain couples TRBV10-3 to TRBJ2-5, with D unclear. The CDR3 runs to 13 residues. CDR1 is ENHRY, CDR2 SYGVKD, per germline. V was clipped by 7 bases and J by 1 base, with 10 bases between them.

The V gene is TRBV28, the J gene TRBJ1-5; tentatively, D is TRBD1 (5 bases). Trimming stripped 3 bases from V and 3 bases from J, with 12 bases between. The CDR3 runs 15 residues. Germline V gene data show CDR1 as MDHEN and CDR2 as SYDVKM. This CDR3 is CASSFRGAVNQPQHF. The CDR3 nucleotides are TGTGCCAGCAGTTTTAGAGGGGCGGTCAATCAGCCCCAGCATTTT.

This clonotype came up many times. The chain combines TRBV13 with TRBJ2-7; 7 nucleotides match TRBD2. J was trimmed by 2 bases and V by 5 bases; bases with no gene match: 6. Per the germline V gene, CDR1 is PRHDT and CDR2 is FYEKMQ (reference sequence). There are 14 residues in the CDR3. The CDR3 loop is CASSPGLVAYEQYF. The CDR3, as DNA: TGTGCCAGCAGCCCAGGACTAGTTGCCTACGAGCAGTACTTC.

This rearrangement joins TRBV20-1 to TRBJ2-7; 10 bases agree with TRBD1. Germline CDR1 reads DFQATT; CDR2 reads SNEGSKA (reference sequence). V lost 4 bases, J lost 2 bases, and 5 bases stayed unmatched. The CDR3 spans 14 residues. The CDR3 is CSAIPGQGTYEQYF. The CDR3 DNA reads TGCAGTGCTATACCGGGACAGGGGACCTACGAGCAGTACTTC.

Note on this clonotype: Mismatch with germline at one junction end may stem from a read error. This chain uses TRBV15 with TRBJ1-4; no definite D call. This CDR3 comprises 14 residues. Germline V CDR1 and CDR2: LNHNV, YYDKDF (reference sequence). The CDR3 reads CATATRSTDEKLFF. The CDR3 nucleotides read TGTGCAACCGCTACCAGGTCAACTGATGAAAAACTGTTTTTT.

This clonotype was observed a handful of times. V gene TRBV10-3 combines with J gene TRBJ1-5; weak D call: TRBD1 (5 bases). Germline values: CDR1 ENHRY, CDR2 SYGVKD. The CDR3 spans 15 residues. V lost 5 bases to trimming and J lost 4 bases, with 15 bases between them. CDR3 sequence: CAISQGAHENQPQHF. Written as DNA, the CDR3 is TGTGCCATCAGTCAAGGGGCCCATGAAAATCAGCCCCAGCATTTT.

This chain uses TRBV19 with TRBJ2-1; D remains ambiguous. The germline V gene has CDR1 LNHDA and CDR2 SQIVND (reference sequence). This CDR3 has 13 amino acids. V lost 6 bases and J 6 bases, leaving 12 bases between the germline ends. The CDR3 reads CASSGTIGNEQFF. The CDR3 DNA reads TGTGCCAGTAGCGGTACGATTGGCAATGAGCAGTTCTTC. The full variable domain, its missing parts supplied by reference TRBV19 and TRBJ2-1, is DGGITQSPKYLFRKEGQNVTLSCEQNLNHDAMYWYRQDPGQGLRLIYYSQIVNDFQKGDIAEGYSVSREKKESFPLTVTSAQKNPTAFYLCASSGTIGNEQFFGPGTRLTVL.

The chain joins TRBV10-2 to TRBJ2-6, with TRBD1 matching over 7 bases. CDR1 and CDR2 (germline): WSHSY, SAAADI. The CDR3 consists of 16 residues. Germline trimming cut 5 bases from V and 0 bases from J; bases unmatched to any gene: 4. The CDR3 DNA is TGCGCCAGCAGTCACGGACAGGCCTCTGGGGCCAACGTCCTGACTTTC. It specifies CASSHGQASGANVLTF.

This clonotype showed up many times. The gene calls are TRBV27 and TRBJ2-1, with D possibly being TRBD2 (5 bases). Germline loops: CDR1 MNHEY, CDR2 SMNVEV (reference sequence). V lost 5 bases and J 12 bases, leaving 11 bases between the germline ends. This CDR3 is built from 11 residues. For the CDR3, the DNA is TGTGCCAGCAGTGTACTAGGAATGCAGTTCTTC. Translated: CASSVLGMQFF.

V is TRBV7-8 and J is TRBJ2-1; the D gene is possibly TRBD1 (6 bases). The germline V and J ends were trimmed by 4 bases and 8 bases, with 18 bases remaining between them. This CDR3 contains 15 residues. Looked up from germline, CDR1 is SGHVS and CDR2 is FQNEAQ. The CDR3 spells CASSSEGHPNDEQFF. As DNA, the CDR3 is TGTGCCAGCAGCTCAGAGGGACATCCCAACGATGAGCAGTTCTTC.

Ten or more counts support this clonotype. The V gene is TRBV5-6, the J gene TRBJ1-4, with D hard to call. The ends were cut back, 1 base at V and 7 bases at J, with 8 bases in the middle. Germline assignment: CDR1 SGHDT and CDR2 YYEEEE. There are 13 residues in the CDR3. CDR3 DNA: TGTGCCAGCAGCTTGCGGGAGGGTGAAAAACTGTTTTTT. This sequence encodes CASSLREGEKLFF.

The chain recombines TRBV6-1 with TRBJ1-3, with D uncertain. V dropped 7 bases and J dropped 1 base, with 2 bases sitting between them. The V gene's germline CDR1 is MNHNS and CDR2 SASEGT. The CDR3 spans 11 residues. In nucleotides, the CDR3 is TGTGCCAGCATATCTGGAAACACCATATATTTT. Translation: CASISGNTIYF.

The sample holds many counts of this clonotype. The chain carries TRBV11-1 and TRBJ2-1; 11 bases match TRBD2. Trimming at V came to 2 bases and at J to 6 bases, leaving 9 bases not matched to a gene. Germline V gene data show CDR1 as SGHAT and CDR2 as FQDESV (reference sequence). This CDR3 is built from 17 residues. Here the CDR3 DNA reads TGTGCCAGCAGCTTACCTAGCGGGGGGTGGTTGGCCAATGAGCAGTTCTTC. Its translation is CASSLPSGGWLANEQFF.